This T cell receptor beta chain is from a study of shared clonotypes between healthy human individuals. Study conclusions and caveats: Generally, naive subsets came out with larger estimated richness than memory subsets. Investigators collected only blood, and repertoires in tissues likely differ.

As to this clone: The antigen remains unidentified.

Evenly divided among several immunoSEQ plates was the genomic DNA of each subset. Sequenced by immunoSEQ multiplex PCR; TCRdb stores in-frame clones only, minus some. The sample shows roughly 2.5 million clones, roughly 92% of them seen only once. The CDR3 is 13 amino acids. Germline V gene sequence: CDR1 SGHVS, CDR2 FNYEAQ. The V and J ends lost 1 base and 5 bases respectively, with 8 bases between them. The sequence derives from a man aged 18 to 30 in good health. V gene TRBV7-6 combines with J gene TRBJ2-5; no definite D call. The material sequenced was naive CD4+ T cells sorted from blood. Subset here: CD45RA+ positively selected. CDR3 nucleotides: TGTGCCAGCAGCTTAGTACTCCAGGAGACCCAGTACTTC. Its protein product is CASSLVLQETQYF.